This T cell receptor beta chain originates from a study of T cell responses to AZD1222 COVID-19 vaccine. Study information: Second-dose intervals of approximately 4 or approximately 12 weeks were pooled. Broader study findings: The donor cohort was predominantly white British with a female majority, and clonal diversity may have been underestimated. A rise in Spike-specific TCR breadth and depth followed two AZD1222 doses.

This clone was seen more than once but under ten times. No antigen is known for it. Sequenced by immunoSEQ multiplex PCR; TCRdb stores in-frame clones only, minus some. This sample has 130,000 or so clones; around 90% occur once, and the top ten carry under 3.5%. Sequenced material: peripheral blood, taken on day 0 of AZD1222 vaccination. The TCR sequence derives from an adult in good health.

The DNA of the CDR3 is TGTGCCAGCTCATCTACTAGCGGGGGGGCCAATGAGCAGTTCTTC. Translation gives CASSSTSGGANEQFF. The chain is built from TRBV3-1 (or the pseudogene TRBV3-2) and TRBJ2-1; the match to TRBD2 covers 13 bases. Losses at the gene ends were 8 bases for V and 6 bases for J; bases not matched to a gene: 7. This CDR3 comprises 15 residues. CDR1 is LGHDT, CDR2 YNNKEL, per germline (reference sequence).